This T cell receptor beta chain was sequenced for a study of cytomegalovirus exposure and HLA in healthy donors. Broader study findings: An Asian-associated ancestry cluster reportedly showed fewer N-insertions than the roughly 670-donor mean in a later analysis. As was reported, the HLA-A and HLA-B alleles of most subjects were accurately predicted from TCR beta sequences. Some V segments, including TRBV6-2 and TRBV6-3, were excluded as indistinguishable. Most observed TCR sequences were rare, whereas some public TCRs were detected in many donors.

As regards this clone: What it binds is not known.

PCR was performed using 60 Vbeta and 13 Jbeta primers. Here immunoSEQ multiplex PCR was the method, and the copy in TCRdb shows in-frame clones only, minus some. The sample lists about 83,000 clones; approximately 80% were seen once. The V segment lost 3 bases and the J segment 5 bases; nucleotides outside the gene matches: 7. The CDR3 is made up of 15 amino acids. Germline V lookup: CDR1 SGDLS, CDR2 YYNGEE. This TCR was sampled from a woman aged 25 to 39 in good health and CMV-seronegative. The chain employs TRBV9 and TRBJ1-5; TRBD1 agrees at 8 bases. The specimen was PBMCs. CDR3 region: CASSERQGIDQPQHF. The CDR3 nucleotides are TGTGCCAGCAGCGAGAGACAGGGGATAGATCAGCCCCAGCATTTT. The whole variable domain, remainder taken from reference TRBV9 and TRBJ1-5, is DSGVTQTPKHLITATGQRVTLRCSPRSGDLSVYWYQQSLDQGLQFLIQYYNGEERAKGNILERFSAQQFPDLHSELNLSSLELGDSALYFCASSERQGIDQPQHFGDGTRLSIL.